This T cell receptor (beta chain) is drawn from a study of cytomegalovirus exposure and HLA in healthy donors. Study overall: In an earlier analysis, 95 million to 140 million unique TCR beta sequences were found from 150 million to 200 million T cells.

Notes on this clone: The target antigen is unknown.

Findings and caveats of the study: The Asian-associated ancestry cluster reportedly had fewer N-insertions than the roughly 700-donor mean in a later analysis. Researchers counted around 150 TCR beta chains as cytomegalovirus-associated.

Unmatched junction bases numbered 8, after V lost 6 bases and J lost 2 bases. The V gene's germline CDR1 is MNHNY and CDR2 SVGAGI (reference sequence). CDR3 length: 15 amino acids. Both 60 Vbeta primers and 13 Jbeta primers went into the PCR. TCRdb keeps only in-frame clones here, not all; method: immunoSEQ multiplex PCR. The table records 100,000 to 150,000 clones, over 65% of them present only once. The TCR was taken from a man younger than 45 in good health and CMV-seropositive. The chain couples TRBV6-6 to TRBJ2-3; TRBD2 matches 7 bases. Material for sequencing was PBMCs. The CDR3 coding sequence is TGTGCCAGCAGGTTAGCGGGTGGAAACACAGATACGCAGTATTTT. Translation gives CASRLAGGNTDTQYF.